The 16 T cell receptor beta chains reported below all come from one sample, sequenced in a study of naive and memory T cell subsets. Two oligonucleotides, mixed equimolar, formed the beta constant-region primer covering TRBC1 and TRBC2. One entry per CDR3 protein, called by TCRdb with MiXCR from the UMI-ligation and nested PCR reads. The sample comprises 130,000 to 150,000 distinct CDR3 sequences, about 18% of which are singletons, and about 0.15% rests with the top ten. Sequenced: naive CD4+ T cells from blood. The source is a human donor in good health.

V is TRBV2 and J is TRBJ1-4; 8 nucleotides align to TRBD1. CDR3 length: 14 amino acids. Germline V gene sequence: CDR1 SNHLY, CDR2 FYNNEI. Germline trimming cut 5 bases from V and 7 bases from J; bases unmatched to any gene: 6. In DNA, the CDR3 is TGTGCCAGCAGTAGACAGGGGACCACTGAAAAACTGTTTTTT. Its translation: CASSRQGTTEKLFF.

This rearrangement joins TRBV19 to TRBJ2-1; 9 nucleotides line up with TRBD2. J was trimmed by 0 bases and V by 5 bases; bases with no gene match: 5. The CDR3 loop spans 16 amino acids. Germline V gene lookup returns CDR1 LNHDA and CDR2 SQIVND (reference sequence). CDR3 amino acids: CASSQISGSSYNEQFF. The CDR3 DNA reads as TGTGCCAGTAGTCAAATTAGCGGGAGCTCCTACAATGAGCAGTTCTTC. The full variable domain, its missing parts supplied by reference TRBV19 and TRBJ2-1, is DGGITQSPKYLFRKEGQNVTLSCEQNLNHDAMYWYRQDPGQGLRLIYYSQIVNDFQKGDIAEGYSVSREKKESFPLTVTSAQKNPTAFYLCASSQISGSSYNEQFFGPGTRLTVL.

This clonotype was seen more than once but under ten times. This rearrangement joins TRBV7-9 to TRBJ2-5; D may be TRBD2 (6 bases). Germline values: CDR1 SEHNR, CDR2 FQNEAQ (reference sequence). Trimming shortened V by 4 bases and J by 5 bases, and 17 bases separated the two germline ends. The CDR3 runs to 15 residues. In DNA, the CDR3 is TGTGCCAGCAGCTCCCGGGGGAGCGAAAGGGAGACCCAGTACTTC. This translates into CASSSRGSERETQYF.

This clonotype turned up a few times. The chain combines TRBV28 with TRBJ2-3; a possible D gene is TRBD1 (6 bases). The V end was cut by 1 base, the J end by 3 bases, with 8 bases between. CDR1 MDHEN and CDR2 SYDVKM come from the germline V gene. The CDR3 runs to 14 residues. The CDR3 sequence is CASSLFQGTDTQYF. DNA of the CDR3: TGTGCCAGCAGTTTATTTCAGGGGACAGATACGCAGTATTTT.

The table lists this clonotype with a few counts. The V call is TRBV18, the J call TRBJ2-3; 10 bases align to TRBD2. There are 18 residues in the CDR3. Germline V CDR1 and CDR2: KGHSH, LQKENI. V lost 3 bases, J lost 0 bases, and 9 bases stayed unmatched. The DNA of the CDR3 is TGTGCCAGCTCACCCCGGGCTAGCGGGAGCGCTAGCACAGATACGCAGTATTTT. Protein product: CASSPRASGSASTDTQYF.

This clonotype was seen a few times. This chain links TRBV5-1 with TRBJ2-4; tentative D call: TRBD1 (5 bases). The CDR3 contains 15 residues. CDR1 and CDR2 from the germline V gene are SGHRS and YFSETQ. V lost 0 bases, J lost 6 bases, and 13 bases lay in between. CDR3 sequence (DNA): TGCGCCAGCAGCTTGGCAAGCAGGGCACCAAACATTCAGTACTTC. It codes for CASSLASRAPNIQYF.

The CDR3 coding sequence is TGTGCCAGCAGTGACGCCGGGTACCTCCTCGAGCAGTACTTC. Amino acids: CASSDAGYLLEQYF. The gene calls are TRBV25-1 and TRBJ2-7; D unresolved. This CDR3 has 14 residues. CDR1 is MGHDK and CDR2 is SYGVNS in the germline V gene. Trimming stripped 3 bases from V and 6 bases from J, with 15 bases between.

V gene TRBV12-3 or TRBV12-4 combines with J gene TRBJ1-5; the match to TRBD1 covers 9 bases. V dropped 6 bases and J dropped 7; count of bases not matched to a gene: 7. The length of the CDR3 is 14 residues. The CDR3 sequence: CASRTGTGIQPQHF. Written as DNA, the CDR3 is TGTGCCAGCAGGACGGGGACAGGGATACAGCCCCAGCATTTT.

The chain links TRBV5-1 to TRBJ1-4, with a weak D call TRBD1 (5 bases). CDR3 length equals 15 residues. V lost 3 bases to trimming and J lost 6 bases, with 15 bases between them. The germline V gene has CDR1 SGHRS and CDR2 YFSETQ. Written as DNA, the CDR3 is TGCGCCAGCAGCTCAAGGGGAGGAACGGATGAAAAACTGTTTTTT. Translation gives CASSSRGGTDEKLFF.

The table lists this clonotype with many counts. The chain joins TRBV11-2 to TRBJ2-5; perhaps TRBD2 as D (6 bases). The CDR3 length is 17 residues. V was trimmed by 1 base and J by 2 bases, leaving 17 bases between them. Germline values: CDR1 SGHAT, CDR2 FQNNGV. CDR3 protein: CASSLGGWGLHQETQYF. DNA for the CDR3: TGTGCCAGCAGCTTAGGCGGCTGGGGACTCCATCAAGAGACCCAGTACTTC.

V usage is TRBV7-2 and J usage is TRBJ2-7, with TRBD1 matching over 8 bases. This CDR3 has 15 amino acids. V lost 4 bases to trimming and J lost 3 bases; unmatched junction nucleotides: 8. Germline CDR1 is SGHTA and CDR2 is FQGNSA. The CDR3 nucleotides read TGTGCCAGCAGCTCACCCCGACAGGGGCACTACGAGCAGTACTTC. This codes for CASSSPRQGHYEQYF.

The V call is TRBV10-3, the J call TRBJ2-5; TRBD1 matches at 10 bases. This CDR3 comprises 15 residues. V was clipped by 0 bases and J by 4 bases; unmatched bases: 2. The germline CDR1 and CDR2 sequences are ENHRY and SYGVKD. CDR3 protein: CAISESTGGRETQYF. The CDR3 bases are TGTGCCATCAGTGAGTCGACAGGGGGCCGAGAGACCCAGTACTTC.

This clonotype has more than one count but fewer than ten. The chain couples TRBV6-1 to TRBJ2-4; 8 nucleotides match TRBD2. Germline-derived CDR1 and CDR2 are MNHNS and SASEGT. The length of the CDR3 is 16 residues. The junction had 11 bases not matched to a gene; V was cut back by 6 bases and J by 4 bases. DNA of the CDR3: TGTGCCAGCAGAGACATTAGCGGGACCCTGAAAAACATTCAGTACTTC. The encoded protein is CASRDISGTLKNIQYF.

The V gene is TRBV24-1, the J gene TRBJ2-1; D might be TRBD2 (7 bases). Germline-derived CDR1 and CDR2 are KGHDR and SFDVKD. The V and J ends lost 5 bases and 8 bases respectively, with 18 bases between them. The CDR3 consists of 15 residues. The CDR3 nucleotides are TGTGCCACCAGTGCGGGGGCTAGCGGCTGGGATGAGCAGTTCTTC. Translating gives CATSAGASGWDEQFF.

CDR3: CASSQRGYYNEQFF. The CDR3, as DNA: TGCGCCAGCAGCCAGCGGGGATACTACAATGAGCAGTTCTTC. V is TRBV4-3 and J is TRBJ2-1; D may be TRBD2 (6 bases). Germline V CDR1 and CDR2: LGHNA, YSLEER. The CDR3 extends over 14 amino acids. Trimming took 3 bases from V and 3 from J, leaving 9 bases between them.

In this sample, this clonotype turned up a few times. The chain employs TRBV9 and TRBJ2-2, with 7 bases matching TRBD2. This CDR3 has 16 amino acids. CDR1 is SGDLS, CDR2 YYNGEE, per germline. The V gene end was trimmed by 0 bases and the J gene end by 6 bases; junction bases not matched to a gene: 8. CDR3 nucleotides: TGTGCCAGCAGCGTAGTGGGTAGCGGGCCCGCCGGGGAGCTGTTTTTT. Translation: CASSVVGSGPAGELFF.